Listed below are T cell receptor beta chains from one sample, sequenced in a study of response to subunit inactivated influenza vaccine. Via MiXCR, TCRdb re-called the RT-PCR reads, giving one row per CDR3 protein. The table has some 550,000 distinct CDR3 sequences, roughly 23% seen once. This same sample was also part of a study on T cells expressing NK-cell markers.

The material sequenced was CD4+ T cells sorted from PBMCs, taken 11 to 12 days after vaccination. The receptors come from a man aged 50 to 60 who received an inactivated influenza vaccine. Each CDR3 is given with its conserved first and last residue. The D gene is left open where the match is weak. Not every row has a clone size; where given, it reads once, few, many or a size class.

TGTGCCAGCAGCCAACCAGGGGGGCAAGAAAAACTGTTTTTT | CASSQPGGQEKLFF | TRBV5-5 | 14 | NA | TRBD1 | TRBJ1-4
TGCGCCAGCAGCTTGGACGGATCTACTTACTATGGCTACACCTTC | CASSLDGSTYYGYTF | TRBV5-1 | 15 | NA | NA | TRBJ1-2
TGTGCCAGCAGCTCAGCTTGGGACAGCAGCGGGGAGCTGTTTTTT | CASSSAWDSSGELFF | TRBV7-9 | 15 | few | TRBD1 | TRBJ2-2
TGCAGTGCTAAACAGGGGGAATCGCAAGAGACCCAGTACTTC | CSAKQGESQETQYF | TRBV20-1 | 14 | few | TRBD1 | TRBJ2-5
TGTGCCAGCATCTTCAGGGGGCAGGGAAACACCGGGGAGCTGTTTTTT | CASIFRGQGNTGELFF | TRBV7-2 | 16 | few | TRBD1 | TRBJ2-2
TGTGCCAGCAGCTCAACGCTACTAGCAGGCCTGGGGGAGCTGTTTTTT | CASSSTLLAGLGELFF | TRBV11-2 | 16 | NA | NA | TRBJ2-2
TGTGCCAGCAGTTACGCAACCGGGACAGGGGACAATGAGCAGTTCTTC | CASSYATGTGDNEQFF | TRBV6-5 | 16 | NA | TRBD1 | TRBJ2-1
TGTGCCAGCAGCAGGGACAGGGGGAGTATCGAGCAGTACTTC | CASSRDRGSIEQYF | TRBV7-2 | 14 | NA | TRBD1 | TRBJ2-7
TGTGCCAGCAGCTCATACAGGGATCAGCCCCAGCATTTT | CASSSYRDQPQHF | TRBV7-2 | 13 | many | NA | TRBJ1-5
TGTGCCAGCAGTGAGTACCGGGCAGATACGCAGTATTTT | CASSEYRADTQYF | TRBV2 | 13 | NA | NA | TRBJ2-3
TGTGCCAGCAGGCCCCGTTCCCTTAAGGTCCCCGATACGCAGTATTTT | CASRPRSLKVPDTQYF | TRBV28 | 16 | once | NA | TRBJ2-3
TGTGCCAGCAGCCCAAGACAGGGGGATTCACCCCTCCACTTT | CASSPRQGDSPLHF | TRBV9 | 14 | once | TRBD1 | TRBJ1-6
TGCAGCGTTGAAGATTTGGAGTTGAAAGATACGCAGTATTTT | CSVEDLELKDTQYF | TRBV29-1 | 14 | few | NA | TRBJ2-3
TGTGCCAGCAGTGATTCCAATCAGCCCCAGCATTTT | CASSDSNQPQHF | TRBV25-1 | 12 | NA | NA | TRBJ1-5
TGCGCCAGCAGCCAAGATCGTCAGCGGGAGGTCCAGTTCTTC | CASSQDRQREVQFF | TRBV4-3 | 14 | few | TRBD2 | TRBJ2-1
TGTGCCAGCAGTTCTGGGAGCGGGACAGGCGGCTACACCTTC | CASSSGSGTGGYTF | TRBV7-3 | 14 | NA | TRBD1 | TRBJ1-2
TGTGCCAGCAGCCCCCAGGTGAGGGGGAACACCGGGGAGCTGTTTTTT | CASSPQVRGNTGELFF | TRBV9 | 16 | NA | NA | TRBJ2-2
TGTGCTAGCAGCCGACACGGGACAGGGAGCGAGCAGTACTTC | CASSRHGTGSEQYF | TRBV7-7 | 14 | NA | TRBD1 | TRBJ2-7
TGTGCCTCCGGGGACAGGAAGGACACAGATACGCAGTATTTT | CASGDRKDTDTQYF | TRBV10-3 | 14 | few | TRBD1 | TRBJ2-3
TGTGCCAGCAGCTTAGGCCGGAAAAGCTCTGGAAACACCATATATTTT | CASSLGRKSSGNTIYF | TRBV13 | 16 | NA | NA | TRBJ1-3
TGTGCCAGCAGCCAATTGTTCTCGGTCAATTCACCCCTCCACTTT | CASSQLFSVNSPLHF | TRBV4-2 | 15 | few | NA | TRBJ1-6
TGCAGTGCTAGAGACCCAAACTCCCGGACAGGGGGCAATGAGCAGTTCTTC | CSARDPNSRTGGNEQFF | TRBV20-1 | 17 | many | TRBD1 | TRBJ2-1
TGTGCCACCTCCCGGACAGGGGAGACCCAGTACTTC | CATSRTGETQYF | TRBV24-1 | 12 | few | TRBD1 | TRBJ2-5
TGCGCCAGCAGCGACCGCACTACAGGGGGCGGCGGCTACACCTTC | CASSDRTTGGGGYTF | TRBV5-1 | 15 | NA | TRBD1 | TRBJ1-2
TGTGCCAGCAACCGGGGGCAAGAGACCCAGTACTTC | CASNRGQETQYF | TRBV28 | 12 | NA | NA | TRBJ2-5
TGCAGCGTTGGAACGACAGGGGGCCCAGAGACCCAGTACTTC | CSVGTTGGPETQYF | TRBV29-1 | 14 | NA | TRBD1 | TRBJ2-5
TGTGCCAGCGCCGCTGGGTTGGCAGATACGCAGTATTTT | CASAAGLADTQYF | TRBV3-1 | 13 | NA | NA | TRBJ2-3
TGTGCCAGCAGAAAGACAGGGGGCGATTCACCCCTCCACTTT | CASRKTGGDSPLHF | TRBV6-1 | 14 | NA | TRBD1 | TRBJ1-6
TGTGCCAGCTCACCGGGACAGGGCCAGTACGAGCAGTACTTC | CASSPGQGQYEQYF | TRBV18 | 14 | NA | TRBD1 | TRBJ2-7
TGTGCCAGCAGTTTATCCGTTAGCGGGAGCTACGAGCAGTACTTC | CASSLSVSGSYEQYF | TRBV27 | 15 | NA | TRBD2 | TRBJ2-7
TGTGCCAGCAGTTACTCCGATCCGACAGGATACTATGGCTACACCTTC | CASSYSDPTGYYGYTF | TRBV6-5 | 16 | NA | NA | TRBJ1-2
TGTGCCAGCAGCCAAGCGAGACGGACCGGGGAGCTGTTTTTT | CASSQARRTGELFF | TRBV3-1 | 14 | many | NA | TRBJ2-2
TGCAGTGCTACCACACTAGCGGGAGATTCTTTACCGTACTTC | CSATTLAGDSLPYF | TRBV20-1 | 14 | many | TRBD2 | TRBJ2-7
TGTGCCAGCAGTCCAACAGGGAGGTATCAGCCCCAGCATTTT | CASSPTGRYQPQHF | TRBV3-1 | 14 | few | NA | TRBJ1-5
TGTGCCAGCAGTTACCCCGTTACAGGGGGGCCCCAGCATTTT | CASSYPVTGGPQHF | TRBV6-2/TRBV6-3 | 14 | many | TRBD1 | TRBJ1-5
TGCGCCAGCAGCATATCGACGACAGGGTACGAGCAGTACTTC | CASSISTTGYEQYF | TRBV5-1 | 14 | few | TRBD1 | TRBJ2-7
TGCAGTGCCTATAGCGGACTCTCCTACGAGCAGTACTTC | CSAYSGLSYEQYF | TRBV20-1 | 13 | many | NA | TRBJ2-7
TGCGCCAGCAGCGCGTACATCGGGACTAGCGGGATCAAGGTTCTCACAGATACGCAGTATTTT | CASSAYIGTSGIKVLTDTQYF | TRBV5-1 | 21 | NA | TRBD2 | TRBJ2-3
TGCGCCAGCAGCTTGGCGGGGCAGGGTTCCACTGAAGCTTTCTTT | CASSLAGQGSTEAFF | TRBV5-1 | 15 | few | NA | TRBJ1-1
TGCAGTGCTAGAGGGCACACTGAAGCTTTCTTT | CSARGHTEAFF | TRBV20-1 | 11 | many | NA | TRBJ1-1
TGCAGCGTGGACACAGGGCCTGGGGCCAACGTCCTGACTTTC | CSVDTGPGANVLTF | TRBV29-1 | 14 | NA | NA | TRBJ2-6
TGTGCTAGCAATCACAGTCCTCGGGCGGGGACCACAGATACGCAGTATTTT | CASNHSPRAGTTDTQYF | TRBV7-7 | 17 | few | NA | TRBJ2-3
TGCAGTGCTAGACGCCAGGGGAATGGTTACGAGCAGTACTTC | CSARRQGNGYEQYF | TRBV20-1 | 14 | few | NA | TRBJ2-7
TGTGCCAGCAGTTACCAGCAGGGTGGGACCCAGTACTTC | CASSYQQGGTQYF | TRBV28 | 13 | NA | NA | TRBJ2-5
TGTGCCAGCAGTTTAGCCGGGGGTGGTAGCGCTATCACAGATACGCAGTATTTT | CASSLAGGGSAITDTQYF | TRBV28 | 18 | NA | NA | TRBJ2-3
TGTGCCAGCTCACCATGGCGGGGCACCGGGGAGCTGTTTTTT | CASSPWRGTGELFF | TRBV12-3/TRBV12-4 | 14 | few | NA | TRBJ2-2
TGCGCCAGCAGCTTGGGGAGCGGGAGGGCCCTCAGGAATGAGCAGTTCTTC | CASSLGSGRALRNEQFF | TRBV5-1 | 17 | NA | TRBD2 | TRBJ2-1
TGTGCCAGCACCAATTCAGGGGAGGAGACCCAGTACTTC | CASTNSGEETQYF | TRBV12-3/TRBV12-4 | 13 | NA | NA | TRBJ2-5
TGCAGTGCAAAACCGACAGGGGAGGAGCAGTACTTC | CSAKPTGEEQYF | TRBV20-1 | 12 | few | TRBD1 | TRBJ2-7
TGTGCCAGCAGCGGAAATGGGCGGGTCGGGGAGCTGTTTTTT | CASSGNGRVGELFF | TRBV7-2 | 14 | NA | NA | TRBJ2-2
TGCAGTGCTAATCTTGGCGGGGGAGTGGAGACCCAGTACTTC | CSANLGGGVETQYF | TRBV20-1 | 14 | many | TRBD2 | TRBJ2-5
TGCGCCAGCAGCTTGGCAGGGGGGCAAGCCGGGGAGCTGTTTTTT | CASSLAGGQAGELFF | TRBV5-1 | 15 | NA | NA | TRBJ2-2